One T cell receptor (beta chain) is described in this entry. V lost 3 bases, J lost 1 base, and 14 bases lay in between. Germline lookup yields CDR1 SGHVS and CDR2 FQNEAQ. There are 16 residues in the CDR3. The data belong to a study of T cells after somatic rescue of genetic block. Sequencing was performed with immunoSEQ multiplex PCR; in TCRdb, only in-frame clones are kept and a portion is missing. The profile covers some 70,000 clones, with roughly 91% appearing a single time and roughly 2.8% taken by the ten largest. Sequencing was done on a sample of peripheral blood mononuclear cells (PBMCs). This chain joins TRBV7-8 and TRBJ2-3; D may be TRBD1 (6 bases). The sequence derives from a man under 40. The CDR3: CASSLSDSRGTDTQYF. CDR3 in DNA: TGTGCCAGCAGCTTGTCGGACAGTAGGGGCACAGATACGCAGTATTTT.